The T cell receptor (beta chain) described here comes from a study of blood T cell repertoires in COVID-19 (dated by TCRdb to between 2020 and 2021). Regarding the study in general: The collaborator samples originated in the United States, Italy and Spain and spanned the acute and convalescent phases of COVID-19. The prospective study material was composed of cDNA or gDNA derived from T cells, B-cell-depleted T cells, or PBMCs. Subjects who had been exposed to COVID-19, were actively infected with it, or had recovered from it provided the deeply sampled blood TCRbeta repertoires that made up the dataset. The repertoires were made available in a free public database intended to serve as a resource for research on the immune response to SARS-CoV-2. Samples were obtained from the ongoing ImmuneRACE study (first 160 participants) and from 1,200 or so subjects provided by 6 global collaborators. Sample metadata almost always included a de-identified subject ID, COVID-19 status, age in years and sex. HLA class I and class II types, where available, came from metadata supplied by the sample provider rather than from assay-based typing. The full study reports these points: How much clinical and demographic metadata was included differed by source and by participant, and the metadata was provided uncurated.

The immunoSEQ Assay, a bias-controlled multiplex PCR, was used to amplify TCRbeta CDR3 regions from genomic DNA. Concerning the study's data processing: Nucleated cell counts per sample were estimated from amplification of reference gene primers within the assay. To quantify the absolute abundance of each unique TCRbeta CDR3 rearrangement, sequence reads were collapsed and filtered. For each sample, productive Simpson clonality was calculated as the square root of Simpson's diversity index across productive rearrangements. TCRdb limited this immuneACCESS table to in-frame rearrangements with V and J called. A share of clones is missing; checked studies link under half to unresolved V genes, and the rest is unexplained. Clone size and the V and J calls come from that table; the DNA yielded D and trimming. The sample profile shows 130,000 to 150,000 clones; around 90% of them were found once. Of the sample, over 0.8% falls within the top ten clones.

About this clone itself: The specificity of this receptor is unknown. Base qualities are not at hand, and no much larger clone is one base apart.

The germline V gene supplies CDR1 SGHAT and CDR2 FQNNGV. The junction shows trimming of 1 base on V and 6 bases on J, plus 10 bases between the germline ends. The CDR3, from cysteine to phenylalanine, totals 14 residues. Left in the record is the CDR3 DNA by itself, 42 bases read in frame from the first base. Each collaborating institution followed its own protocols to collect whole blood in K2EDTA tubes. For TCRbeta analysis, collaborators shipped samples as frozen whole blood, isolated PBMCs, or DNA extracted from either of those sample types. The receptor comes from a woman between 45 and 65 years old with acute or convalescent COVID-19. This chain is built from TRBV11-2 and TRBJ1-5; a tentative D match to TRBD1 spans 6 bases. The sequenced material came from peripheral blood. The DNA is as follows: TGTGCCAGCAGCTTAGCGGGAGGGGGTCAGCCCCAGCATTTT. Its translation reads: CASSLAGGGQPQHF.